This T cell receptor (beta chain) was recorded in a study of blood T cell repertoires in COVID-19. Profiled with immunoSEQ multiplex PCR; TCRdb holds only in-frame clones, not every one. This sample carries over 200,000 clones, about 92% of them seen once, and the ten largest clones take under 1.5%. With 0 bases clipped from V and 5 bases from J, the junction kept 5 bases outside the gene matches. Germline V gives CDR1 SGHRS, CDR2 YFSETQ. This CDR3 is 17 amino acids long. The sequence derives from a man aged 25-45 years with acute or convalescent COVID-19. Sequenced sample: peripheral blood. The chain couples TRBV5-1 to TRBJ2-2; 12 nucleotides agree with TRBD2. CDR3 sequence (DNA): TGCGCCAGCAGCTTGGAACTAGCGGGAGGTCGGACCGGGGAGCTGTTTTTT. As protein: CASSLELAGGRTGELFF.